This T cell receptor (beta chain) was found in a study of T cells in Graves' hyperthyroidism and ophthalmopathy. General study findings and limits: Most thyroid clonotypes that were expanded above 0.001 also turned up in blood.

RNA transcripts were the template for amplifying TCR beta CDR3 regions. The HTBI set primed first-round TCR CDR3 RT-PCR. MiXCR was run by TCRdb on the multiplex PCR reads, yielding one entry per CDR3 protein. This table holds roughly 750,000 distinct CDR3 sequences, less than 20% found once. Among the patients, aged 18 to 65, hyperthyroidism was newly diagnosed and had lasted under 2 months. Uncontrolled infections, other autoimmune diseases, pregnancy or lactation led to exclusion of patients. This CDR3 is 13 amino acids long. Trimming pared 4 bases from V and 7 bases from J, leaving 11 bases between. CDR1 is LNHDA and CDR2 is SQIVND in the germline V gene (reference sequence). As to this clonotype: The antigen remains unidentified.

The source of this sequence is a man younger than 30 with Graves' hyperthyroidism. The sequencing input was blood. The chain carries TRBV19 and TRBJ1-5; D perhaps matches TRBD1 (5 bases). DNA of the CDR3: TGTGCCAGTAGTAGCCTTCGGGGGCAGCCCCAGCATTTT. Protein sequence: CASSSLRGQPQHF. Together with reference TRBV19 and TRBJ1-5, the CDR3 gives the full variable domain: DGGITQSPKYLFRKEGQNVTLSCEQNLNHDAMYWYRQDPGQGLRLIYYSQIVNDFQKGDIAEGYSVSREKKESFPLTVTSAQKNPTAFYLCASSSLRGQPQHFGDGTRLSIL.